This paragraph covers one T cell receptor (beta chain) sequence. Antigen specificity is unknown. Sequencing used immunoSEQ multiplex PCR; TCRdb keeps in-frame clones, though not all of them. Of 1,100,000 or so clones listed, roughly 74% were seen once; the top ten hold 0.5% to 0.6%. This entry comes from a study of shared clonotypes between healthy human individuals. Study-level findings and limits: Estimated richness values were generally larger in naive subsets than in memory subsets. Sampling used blood alone; tissue repertoires probably differ.

V was trimmed by 5 bases and J by 3 bases, leaving 8 bases between them. The germline V gene has CDR1 MDHEN and CDR2 SYDVKM. CDR3 length: 12 amino acids. V is TRBV28 and J is TRBJ2-7; unclear D gene. The sample consisted of memory CD4+ T cells from PBMCs. Stated subset: CD45RA-negative fraction. The sequence was obtained from a man younger than 30 in good health. Some clones in this sample may be carry-over from other donors' samples. CDR3 nucleotides: TGTGCCAGCAGTGAGCTGAGCTACGAGCAGTACTTC. It codes for CASSELSYEQYF.